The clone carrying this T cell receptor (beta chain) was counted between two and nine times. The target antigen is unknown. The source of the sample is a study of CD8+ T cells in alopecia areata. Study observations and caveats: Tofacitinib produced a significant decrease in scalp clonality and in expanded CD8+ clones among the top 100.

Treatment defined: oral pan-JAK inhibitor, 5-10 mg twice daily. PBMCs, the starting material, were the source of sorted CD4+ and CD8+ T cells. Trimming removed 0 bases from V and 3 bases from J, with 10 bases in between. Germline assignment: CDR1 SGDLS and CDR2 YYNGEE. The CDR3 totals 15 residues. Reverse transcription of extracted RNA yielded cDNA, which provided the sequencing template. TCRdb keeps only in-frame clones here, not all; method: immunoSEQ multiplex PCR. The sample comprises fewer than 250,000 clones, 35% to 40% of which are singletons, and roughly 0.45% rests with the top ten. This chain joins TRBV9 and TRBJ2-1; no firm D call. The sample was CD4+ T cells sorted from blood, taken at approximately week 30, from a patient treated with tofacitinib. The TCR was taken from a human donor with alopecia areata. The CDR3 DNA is TGTGCCAGCAGCGTAGCTACCGGAAACTACAATGAGCAGTTCTTC. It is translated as CASSVATGNYNEQFF.